A selection of T cell receptor beta chains follows, all from one sample in a study of blood T cell repertoires in COVID-19. Libraries were prepared by immunoSEQ multiplex PCR; TCRdb keeps only in-frame clonotypes and omits some of them. The sample records under 80,000 clones, 70% to 90% being singletons. Sequencing was performed on peripheral blood. The receptor source for this set is a man between 65 and 85 years old with acute or convalescent COVID-19. CDR3s include the opening cysteine and the closing phenylalanine or tryptophan. Each record gives: J gene, clone size, V gene, CDR3 protein. The size of a clone is reported for some rows only, either as once, few or many, or as a class for expanded clones.

>TRBJ2-1|.|TRBV19
CASSFLPIAGGPRFEQFF
>TRBJ1-2|.|TRBV2
CASKDTHYGYTF
>TRBJ1-1|.|TRBV9
CASSVAVSTEAFF
>TRBJ2-5|once|TRBV2
CASSRMGPTQETQYF
>TRBJ2-1|.|TRBV5-6
CASSSTGTGTNNEQFF
>TRBJ2-3|.|TRBV28
CASSLGGLAPYF
>TRBJ2-1|.|TRBV11-2
CASSLGKLGSAYNEQFF
>TRBJ2-7|.|TRBV28
CASSYSHEQYF
>TRBJ2-5|.|TRBV7-3
CASSPLTGETQYF
>TRBJ2-2|.|TRBV11-2
CASSSNRATGELFF
>TRBJ2-1|.|TRBV5-4
CASSPSGTGPEWQFF
>TRBJ2-7|.|TRBV7-8
CASSLQAAGEQYF
>TRBJ2-2|.|TRBV6-4
CASSARAGSLTGELFF
>TRBJ2-7|.|TRBV12-3/TRBV12-4
CASKRGSYFEQYF
>TRBJ2-1|.|TRBV12-5
CASGLVIRAVRATYNEQFF
>TRBJ2-7|few|TRBV11-2
CASSLRDSGFYEQYF